This T cell receptor beta chain was found in a study of T-cell reconstitution after alpha-beta-depleted transplantation in children. This clonotype was counted at least ten times. The authors prepared the TCRbeta library with unique molecular identifiers. TCRdb reanalysed the PCR reads using MiXCR and keeps one entry per CDR3 protein. The sample lists around 410,000 distinct CDR3 sequences; roughly 10% were seen once. The trim removed 2 bases at V and 2 bases at J, leaving 5 bases unmatched. CDR3 length: 15 residues. The V gene's germline CDR1 is SGHVS and CDR2 FQNEAQ. V usage is TRBV7-8 and J usage is TRBJ2-5; 7 bases are shared with TRBD1. This TCR was recovered from a human donor who donated a stem cell graft to a child with acute myeloid leukemia. This sample comprised PBMCs from the stem cell graft donor, obtained from the stem cell graft. The chain's CDR3 is CASSLRQGVQETQYF. In nucleotides, the CDR3 is TGTGCCAGCAGCTTACGTCAGGGGGTACAAGAGACCCAGTACTTC.